These T cell receptor beta chains were read from a single sample in a study of cytomegalovirus exposure and HLA in healthy donors. Produced via immunoSEQ multiplex PCR; TCRdb's table is partial and in-frame only. This table has about 120,000 clones, about 74% appearing once. The specimen sequenced was PBMCs. Receptors originate from a male donor in good health and CMV-seronegative. The CDR3 runs from the conserved cysteine through the conserved F or W.

TRBV7-9	TRBJ2-5	CASSLIGPGETQYF
TRBV4-1	TRBJ1-2	CASSARQGGYTF
TRBV28	TRBJ2-3	CASSDRGIRLAGGMHTQYF
TRBV28	TRBJ1-1	CASNLQGGRTEAFF
TRBV7-3	TRBJ2-1	CASSFPPGWQQNYNEQFF
TRBV28	TRBJ1-1	CASSLSWQEAFF
TRBV7-3	TRBJ2-1	CASSLDRLNEQFF
TRBV7-9	TRBJ1-2	CASSLGLEEGGYTF
TRBV9	TRBJ2-2	CASSAHSYRDRGLVGELFF
TRBV6-5	TRBJ2-7	CASSYRLAGHYEQYF
TRBV18	TRBJ1-2	CASSQGLGQAFSYTF
TRBV23-1	TRBJ1-4	CASSPPRQSNEKLFF
TRBV18	TRBJ2-3	CASSPLGNRGSTDTQYF
TRBV25-1	TRBJ1-4	CASSESDRVGEKLFF
TRBV28	TRBJ2-5	CASPPGHTLETQYF
TRBV5-1	TRBJ2-4	CASSSALEGSQYF
TRBV5-1	TRBJ2-6	CASSHGQGSGANVLTF
TRBV10-3	TRBJ2-3	CAISGQGADTQYF
TRBV19	TRBJ2-1	CASTSGTSVNEQFF
TRBV9	TRBJ2-5	CASSVSIQVQETQYF